Sequencing of this TCR beta chain was carried out in a study of cytomegalovirus exposure and HLA in healthy donors. 60 Vbeta and 13 Jbeta primers were used in PCR. Produced via immunoSEQ multiplex PCR; TCRdb's table is partial and in-frame only. The repertoire includes under 150,000 clones, 65% to 80% of them detected once, and about 1.8% sits in the top ten. Trimming cost V 4 bases and J 5 bases, with 17 bases left between them. CDR3 length equals 15 residues. The germline gives CDR1 SGHAT, CDR2 FQNNGV. The sequenced sample was PBMCs. The receptor's source is a woman in her 40s in good health and CMV-seronegative. The chain links TRBV11-2 to TRBJ1-1; D gene uncertain. CDR3 coding DNA: TGTGCCAGCAGCTCCCCCGGTCCCCGCTTAACTGAAGCTTTCTTT. Translation gives CASSSPGPRLTEAFF.